The 29 T cell receptor beta chains below come from one sample, sequenced in a study of CD8+ T cells in alopecia areata. Noted treatment: oral pan-JAK inhibitor, 5-10 mg twice daily. Sequencing relied on a cDNA template that was reverse transcribed from extracted RNA. Clones were sequenced by immunoSEQ multiplex PCR, and TCRdb holds only the in-frame ones, with some missing. The sample lists some 220,000 clones; around 57% were seen once. The sample was CD4+ T cells sorted from blood, taken at week 4, from a patient treated with tofacitinib. The source is a human donor with alopecia areata.

The table lists this clone with a few counts. The rearrangement uses TRBV4-3 and TRBJ2-2, with no clear D. V gave up 0 bases and J gave up 4 bases, with 21 bases separating them. The germline V gene encodes CDR1 LGHNA and CDR2 YSLEER. The CDR3 runs to 19 residues. The CDR3, as DNA: TGCGCCAGCAGCCAAGATGGTACAGCGATGGGTTTGGGCACCGGGGAGCTGTTTTTT. This translates into CASSQDGTAMGLGTGELFF.

This clone was picked up a small number of times. The chain is built from TRBV29-1 and TRBJ2-7; TRBD2 aligns across 7 bases. CDR3 length: 11 amino acids. CDR1 is SQVTM, CDR2 ANQGSEA, per germline. V lost 6 bases to trimming and J lost 3 bases; unmatched junction nucleotides: 2. Here the CDR3 reads CSVAGLYEQYF. The DNA for the CDR3 is TGCAGCGTAGCGGGGCTCTACGAGCAGTACTTC.

The rearrangement joins TRBV19 to TRBJ1-5; possible D gene TRBD1, 5 bases. V lost 3 bases, J lost 7 bases, and 16 bases lay in between. The CDR3 is 15 amino acids. The germline V gene has CDR1 LNHDA and CDR2 SQIVND (reference sequence). The CDR3 DNA follows: TGTGCCAGTAGTATGATGGGTGAAGGGGTCCAGCCCCAGCATTTT. Amino acids: CASSMMGEGVQPQHF.

In DNA form, the CDR3 reads TGCAGCGTTGGACATACCTACGAGCAGTACTTC. It encodes CSVGHTYEQYF. The chain carries TRBV29-1 and TRBJ2-7; D call uncertain. The CDR3 totals 11 residues. The ends were cut back, 4 bases at V and 2 bases at J, with 6 bases in the middle. Germline values: CDR1 SQVTM, CDR2 ANQGSEA.

For this clone: The junction differs from germline at one of its ends, possibly a read error. The J gene is TRBJ1-4, the V gene TRBV7-6, with 7 bases aligning to TRBD1. The CDR3 is 16 residues long. Germline-derived CDR1 and CDR2 are SGHVS and FNYEAQ. The CDR3 DNA reads as TGTGCCAGCAGCCTATCGATCGACAGGGTAGGGGAAAAACTATTTTTT. It codes for CASSLSIDRVGEKLFF.

The genes are TRBV29-1 and TRBJ2-3; D ambiguous. Trimming took 4 bases from V and 1 from J, leaving 12 bases between them. Germline V gene data show CDR1 as SQVTM and CDR2 as ANQGSEA. The CDR3 sequence is 14 residues long. The CDR3 region has the DNA TGCAGCGTTGGGTCCCTAATTCGCACAGATACGCAGTATTTT. Protein product: CSVGSLIRTDTQYF.

The chain recombines TRBV20-1 with TRBJ1-4; D is undetermined. V was shortened by 7 bases and J by 8 bases, with 11 bases between the two germline ends. In germline, CDR1 is DFQATT, CDR2 SNEGSKA (reference sequence). This CDR3 is 11 amino acids long. The CDR3 loop is CSVLQSEKLFF. In nucleotides, the CDR3 is TGCAGTGTATTACAGAGCGAAAAACTGTTTTTT.

The chain recombines TRBV30 with TRBJ1-1; no clear D gene. The germline V and J ends were trimmed by 8 bases and 1 base, with 11 bases remaining between them. CDR3 size: 12 residues. Germline V gives CDR1 GTSNPN, CDR2 SVGIG (reference sequence). CDR3 loop: CAVSTENTEAFF. The CDR3, as DNA: TGTGCCGTCTCAACGGAGAACACTGAAGCTTTCTTT.

The chain employs TRBV29-1 and TRBJ2-5; a possible D gene is TRBD1 (5 bases). The J call may be incorrect, as the DNA end agrees better with TRBJ2-7. Germline V gene lookup returns CDR1 SQVTM and CDR2 ANQGSEA. The CDR3 has 14 amino acids. CDR3 loop: CSVHYSTVNYEQYF. The DNA of the CDR3 is TGCAGCGTCCACTACTCGACAGTCAACTACGAGCAGTACTTC.

This rearrangement joins TRBV29-1 to TRBJ2-7; no clear D. Germline lookup yields CDR1 SQVTM and CDR2 ANQGSEA. The ends were cut back, 7 bases at V and 4 bases at J, with 8 bases in the middle. This CDR3 has 10 amino acids. CDR3 coding DNA: TGCAGCGCCGTGATTTACGAGCAGTACTTC. It specifies CSAVIYEQYF.

V gene TRBV29-1 combines with J gene TRBJ2-7; D possibly corresponds to TRBD1 (6 bases). The germline V gene encodes CDR1 SQVTM and CDR2 ANQGSEA. Trimming left V 5 bases short and J 4 bases short, with 15 bases between. This CDR3 contains 13 residues. The CDR3 DNA reads TGCAGCGTTCAGGGGAACTCAATTTACGAGCAGTACTTC. It yields the protein CSVQGNSIYEQYF.

This clone has more than one count but fewer than ten. The rearrangement uses TRBV14 and TRBJ2-3, with a weak D call TRBD2 (5 bases). V was shortened by 2 bases and J by 2 bases, with 11 bases between the two germline ends. There are 15 residues in the CDR3. Germline V CDR1 and CDR2: SGHDN, FVKESK. The CDR3, as DNA: TGTGCCAGCAGCCAACCTAGAGGGTTCACAGATACGCAGTATTTT. Its translation: CASSQPRGFTDTQYF.

This chain uses TRBV30 with TRBJ1-6; D not resolved. Germline-derived CDR1 and CDR2 are GTSNPN and SVGIG (reference sequence). Trimming removed 0 bases at V and 7 bases at J, with 10 bases between. The CDR3 contains 14 residues. CDR3 loop: CAWSVRSENSPLHF. Here the CDR3 DNA reads TGTGCCTGGAGTGTACGCTCAGAGAATTCACCCCTCCACTTT.

In the case of this clone: Other DNA sequences in the sample encode the same CDR3. The V call is TRBV7-9, the J call TRBJ2-3; 7 positions match TRBD1. CDR3 length: 13 amino acids. The germline V gene encodes CDR1 SEHNR and CDR2 FQNEAQ (reference sequence). Trimming at V came to 5 bases and at J to 4 bases, leaving 3 bases not matched to a gene. The CDR3 DNA reads as TGTGCCAGCAGCCCAAGGGGGCCAGATACGCAGTATTTT. It codes for CASSPRGPDTQYF. Full variable domain (outside the CDR3, taken from reference TRBV7-9 and TRBJ2-3): DTGVSQNPRHKITKRGQNVTFRCDPISEHNRLYWYRQTLGQGPEFLTYFQNEAQLEKSRLLSDRFSAERPKGSFSTLEIQRTEQGDSAMYLCASSPRGPDTQYFGPGTRLTVL.

The CDR3, as DNA: TGTGCTAGTGGTTTGGTAGCCAGATCCTACGAGCAGTACTTC. Its protein is CASGLVARSYEQYF. The V call is TRBV12-5, the J call TRBJ2-7; no firm D call. V dropped 0 bases and J dropped 1 base, with 7 bases sitting between them. Germline CDR1 and CDR2: LGHNT and FRNRAP. The CDR3 sequence is 14 residues long.

This clone came up once. The V gene is TRBV11-2, the J gene TRBJ2-5; unclear D gene. The CDR3 contains 14 residues. The V gene's germline CDR1 is SGHAT and CDR2 FQNNGV. Between the trimmed V and J ends, which lost 5 bases and 3 bases, there was a span of 13 bases. The chain's CDR3 is CASSPADIEETQYF. CDR3 DNA: TGTGCCAGCAGCCCAGCCGACATCGAAGAGACCCAGTACTTC.

The chain is built from TRBV9 and TRBJ1-2; D not certain. The germline V gene encodes CDR1 SGDLS and CDR2 YYNGEE. This CDR3 comprises 15 residues. V gave up 0 bases and J gave up 7 bases, with 16 bases separating them. CDR3 DNA sequence: TGTGCCAGCAGCGTAGCGGAGTATATCGACTTTGGCTACACCTTC. Its protein is CASSVAEYIDFGYTF.

The chain combines TRBV5-1 with TRBJ2-1, with D tentatively TRBD1 (6 bases). The CDR3 sequence is 15 residues long. The V gene lost 4 bases and the J gene lost 2 bases, with 13 bases spanning the gap. From germline, CDR1 is SGHRS and CDR2 YFSETQ. The DNA of the CDR3 is TGCGCCAGCAGCCCAACTGGACAGACCTACAATGAGCAGTTCTTC. Its translation: CASSPTGQTYNEQFF. The whole variable domain, remainder taken from reference TRBV5-1 and TRBJ2-1, is KAGVTQTPRYLIKTRGQQVTLSCSPISGHRSVSWYQQTPGQGLQFLFEYFSETQRNKGNFPGRFSGRQFSNSRSEMNVSTLELGDSALYLCASSPTGQTYNEQFFGPGTRLTVL.

This clone was counted between two and nine times. This rearrangement joins TRBV18 to TRBJ2-7; D is perhaps TRBD1 (6 bases). V was clipped by 3 bases and J by 2 bases, with 11 bases between them. CDR1 and CDR2 from the germline V gene are KGHSH and LQKENI. The CDR3 sequence is 14 residues long. The chain's CDR3 is CASSPGQQTYEQYF. CDR3 sequence (DNA): TGTGCCAGCTCACCCGGACAGCAAACCTACGAGCAGTACTTC. The full variable domain, rest sourced from reference TRBV18 and TRBJ2-7, is NAGVMQNPRHLVRRRGQEARLRCSPMKGHSHVYWYRQLPEEGLKFMVYLQKENIIDESGMPKERFSAEFPKEGPSILRIQQVVRGDSAAYFCASSPGQQTYEQYFGPGTRLTVT.

This clone was observed a handful of times. The chain uses TRBV18 and TRBJ2-1; D is ambiguous. Germline V lookup: CDR1 KGHSH, CDR2 LQKENI. V shed 2 bases and J shed 8 bases, with 13 bases lying between them. The CDR3 runs to 14 residues. CDR3 nucleotides: TGTGCCAGCTCACCAAGTAAAGTCTTGGATGAGCAGTTCTTC. Protein sequence: CASSPSKVLDEQFF.

The chain couples TRBV29-1 to TRBJ1-1; D gene uncertain. CDR1 is SQVTM and CDR2 is ANQGSEA in the germline V gene. V shed 4 bases and J shed 3 bases, with 12 bases lying between them. The CDR3 covers 13 residues. CDR3 amino acids: CSVGQKLDTEAFF. CDR3 nucleotide sequence: TGCAGCGTTGGGCAGAAACTTGACACTGAAGCTTTCTTT.

The V call is TRBV29-1, the J call TRBJ1-2, with 9 nucleotides matching TRBD1. CDR1 and CDR2 (germline): SQVTM, ANQGSEA. This CDR3 comprises 13 residues. V gave up 4 bases and J gave up 6 bases; unmatched junction bases: 6. The CDR3 DNA is TGCAGCGTTGTCCCCGACAGGGGGAATGGCTACACCTTC. Encoded protein: CSVVPDRGNGYTF.

In its sample, this clone was seen a few times. The chain joins TRBV29-1 to TRBJ1-1; TRBD1 might be the D (5 bases). The CDR3 has 13 residues. From germline, CDR1 is SQVTM and CDR2 ANQGSEA. V was pared by 7 bases and J by 6 bases, with 18 bases between. The CDR3 coding sequence is TGCAGCGCGAGGGGATTAAGGCGCGCTGAAGCTTTCTTT. Encoded protein: CSARGLRRAEAFF.

This chain uses TRBV13 with TRBJ1-2; 9 bases align to TRBD1. After removal of 2 bases from V and 3 bases from J, the junction contained 7 bases not matched to a gene. The CDR3 covers 16 residues. Per germline, CDR1 PRHDT and CDR2 FYEKMQ (reference sequence). The CDR3 DNA sequence: TGTGCCAGCAGCTTACAACAGGGGGCGGTGTACTATGGCTACACCTTC. It codes for CASSLQQGAVYYGYTF.

This chain connects TRBV29-1 to TRBJ2-3; the D gene is possibly TRBD1 (6 bases). CDR1 and CDR2 from the germline V gene are SQVTM and ANQGSEA. The CDR3 is 14 residues long. Trimming cost V 7 bases and J 2 bases, with 16 bases left between them. In nucleotides, the CDR3 is TGCAGCGGTCGGGGCAGGGGCGTCACAGATACGCAGTATTTT. Translation: CSGRGRGVTDTQYF.

This clone was seen more than once but under ten times. The chain has TRBV20-1 and TRBJ2-1, with D hard to call. The germline V gene encodes CDR1 DFQATT and CDR2 SNEGSKA (reference sequence). Trimming removed 3 bases from V and 12 bases from J, with 12 bases in between. The CDR3 totals 11 residues. This chain's CDR3 is CSARDPPRQFF. The CDR3 DNA is TGCAGTGCTAGGGACCCCCCCCGGCAGTTCTTC.

Only a few counts were recorded for this clone. The chain links TRBV27 to TRBJ1-2; D remains unclear. Germline lookup yields CDR1 MNHEY and CDR2 SMNVEV (reference sequence). V lost 4 bases and J lost 8, with 14 bases in between. The CDR3 runs 13 residues. The CDR3 DNA reads TGTGCCAGCAGTTCCCCACTTAAGAGCGGCTACACCTTC. Encoded protein: CASSSPLKSGYTF.

The chain links TRBV1 to TRBJ2-5. TRBV1 is described as a pseudogene. This CDR3 spans 16 amino acids. CDR3 DNA sequence: TGCACCAGCAGCCCCTATGATTTGAAGGACCAAGAGACCCAGTACTTC. Translated: CTSSPYDLKDQETQYF.

This clone was seen a handful of times. The V and J genes are TRBV4-3 and TRBJ1-1; D possibly corresponds to TRBD1 (5 bases). CDR1 is LGHNA, CDR2 YSLEER, per germline. The CDR3 has 14 residues. Trimming stripped 5 bases from V and 7 bases from J, with 17 bases between. CDR3 protein: CASSKWAREDEAFF. The CDR3 nucleotides read TGCGCCAGCAGCAAGTGGGCCAGGGAAGATGAAGCTTTCTTT.